Below, 2 T cell receptor beta chains from the same sample are listed, as sequenced in a study of blood T cell repertoires in COVID-19. The protocol was immunoSEQ multiplex PCR, while the TCRdb copy is restricted to in-frame clones and leaves out a portion. The data contain around 150,000 clones, over 80% of them seen just once; the ten biggest clones take up approximately 5.1%. The sample taken for sequencing was PBMCs or T cells enriched from blood (not recorded which). The receptor source for this set is a man in his sixties or seventies who had been exposed to COVID-19.

Details on this clone: The same CDR3 is also encoded by other DNA sequences in this sample. CDR3: CASSQAGGEQFF. The DNA for the CDR3 is TGTGCCAGCAGCCAGGCCGGGGGAGAGCAGTTCTTC. The genes are TRBV3-1 (or the pseudogene TRBV3-2) and TRBJ2-1, with a possible D match to TRBD2 (6 bases). Germline CDR1 LGHDT, CDR2 YNNKEL (reference sequence). Trimming cost V 3 bases and J 10 bases, with 10 bases left between them. The CDR3 covers 12 residues.

This chain connects TRBV29-1 to TRBJ1-5, with 8 bases that match TRBD1. Per germline, CDR1 SQVTM and CDR2 ANQGSEA. CDR3 length: 12 residues. J lost 8 bases, V lost 5 bases, and 5 bases had no gene match. In DNA, the CDR3 is TGCAGCGTTCGCAGGGGGCAGGAGCCCCAGCATTTT. Translated: CSVRRGQEPQHF.